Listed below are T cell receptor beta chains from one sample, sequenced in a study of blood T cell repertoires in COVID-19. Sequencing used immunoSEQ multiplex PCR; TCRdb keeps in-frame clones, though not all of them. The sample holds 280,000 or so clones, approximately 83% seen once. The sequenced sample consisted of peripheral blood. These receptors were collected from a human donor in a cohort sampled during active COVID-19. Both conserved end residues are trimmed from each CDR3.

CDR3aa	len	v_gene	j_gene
SAGEVEQF	8	TRBV20-1	TRBJ2-1
ASSQGQMNTEAF	12	TRBV18	TRBJ1-1
ATSDVGGTGKRYEQY	15	TRBV24-1	TRBJ2-7
ASSLLASFLMGQY	13	TRBV11-3	TRBJ2-7
AISDIRGTLRNNEQF	15	TRBV10-3	TRBJ2-1
ASSTGQGIRTQY	12	TRBV7-9	TRBJ2-5
ASSLTRRGISTKQY	14	TRBV27	TRBJ2-7
ASSPGLAGVGEQF	13	TRBV7-2	TRBJ2-1
ASSIGDRLAETQY	13	TRBV19	TRBJ2-5
ASSYRVSTPATNEKLF	16	TRBV5-6	TRBJ1-4
ASSAEDRQPQH	11	TRBV28	TRBJ1-5
ASSPSPANTEAF	12	TRBV18	TRBJ1-1
ASSPTRGPTYEQY	13	TRBV7-2	TRBJ2-7
ASKGEPREETQY	12	TRBV2	TRBJ2-5
ASRLQGTYEQY	11	TRBV27	TRBJ2-7
ASSPRQGVGDEQF	13	TRBV18	TRBJ2-1